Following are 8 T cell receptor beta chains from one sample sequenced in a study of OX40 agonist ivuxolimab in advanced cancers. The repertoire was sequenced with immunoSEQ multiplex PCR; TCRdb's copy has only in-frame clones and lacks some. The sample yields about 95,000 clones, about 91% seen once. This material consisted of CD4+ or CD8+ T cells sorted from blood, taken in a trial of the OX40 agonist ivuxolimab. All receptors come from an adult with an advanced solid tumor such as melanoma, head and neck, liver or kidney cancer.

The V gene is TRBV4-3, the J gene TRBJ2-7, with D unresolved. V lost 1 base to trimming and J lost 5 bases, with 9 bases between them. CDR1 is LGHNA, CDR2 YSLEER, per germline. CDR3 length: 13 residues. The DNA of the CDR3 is TGCGCCAGCAGCCAAGTTCTAATCGACGAGCAGTACTTC. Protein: CASSQVLIDEQYF.

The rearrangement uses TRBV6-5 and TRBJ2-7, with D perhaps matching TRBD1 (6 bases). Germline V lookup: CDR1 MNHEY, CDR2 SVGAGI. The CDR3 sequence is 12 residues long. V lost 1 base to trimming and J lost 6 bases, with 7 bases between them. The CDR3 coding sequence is TGTGCCAGCAGTTACTTACAGGGCGAGCAGTACTTC. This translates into CASSYLQGEQYF.

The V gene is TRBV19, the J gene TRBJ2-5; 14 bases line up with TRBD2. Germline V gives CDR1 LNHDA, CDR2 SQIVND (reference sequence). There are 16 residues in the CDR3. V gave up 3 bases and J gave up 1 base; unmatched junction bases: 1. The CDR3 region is CASSIGLAGGQETQYF. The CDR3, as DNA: TGTGCCAGTAGTATCGGACTAGCGGGAGGCCAAGAGACCCAGTACTTC.

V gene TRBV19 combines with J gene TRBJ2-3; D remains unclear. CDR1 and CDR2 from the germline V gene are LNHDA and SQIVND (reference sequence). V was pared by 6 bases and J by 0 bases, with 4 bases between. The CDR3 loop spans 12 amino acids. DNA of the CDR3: TGTGCCAGTAGCCAAAGCACAGATACGCAGTATTTT. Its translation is CASSQSTDTQYF.

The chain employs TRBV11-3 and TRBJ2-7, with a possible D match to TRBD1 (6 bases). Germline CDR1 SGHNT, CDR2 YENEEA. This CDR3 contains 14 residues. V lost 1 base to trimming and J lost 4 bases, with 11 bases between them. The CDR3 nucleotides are TGTGCCAGCAGCTTAGCACAGGGACGATACGAGCAGTACTTC. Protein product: CASSLAQGRYEQYF.

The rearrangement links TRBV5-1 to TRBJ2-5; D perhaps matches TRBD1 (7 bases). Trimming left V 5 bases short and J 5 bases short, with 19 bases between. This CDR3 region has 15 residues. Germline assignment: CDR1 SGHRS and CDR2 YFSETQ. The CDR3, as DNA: TGCGCCAGCAGGGCCAGAGGGGGCCGGGGGGAGACCCAGTACTTC. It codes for CASRARGGRGETQYF.

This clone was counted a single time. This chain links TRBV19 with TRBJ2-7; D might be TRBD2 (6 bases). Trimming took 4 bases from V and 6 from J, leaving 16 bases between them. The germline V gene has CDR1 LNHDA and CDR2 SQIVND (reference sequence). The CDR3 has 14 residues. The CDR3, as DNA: TGTGCCAGTAGTACTCCGGGACTCTTTCCCGAGCAGTACTTC. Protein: CASSTPGLFPEQYF.

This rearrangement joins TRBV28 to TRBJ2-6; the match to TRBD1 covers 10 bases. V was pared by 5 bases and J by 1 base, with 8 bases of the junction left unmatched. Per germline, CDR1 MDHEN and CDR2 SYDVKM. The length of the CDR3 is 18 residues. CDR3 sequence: CASSTRQGARSGANVLTF. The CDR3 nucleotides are TGTGCCAGCAGTACGCGACAGGGGGCTCGGTCTGGGGCCAACGTCCTGACTTTC.